These T cell receptor beta chains were read from a single sample in a study of blood T cell repertoires in COVID-19. Clones were read by immunoSEQ multiplex PCR, and TCRdb kept only the in-frame ones, dropping some. The table records around 280,000 clones, roughly 87% of them present only once. Material: peripheral blood. The receptor set was obtained from a woman aged 50 to 65 who had recovered from COVID-19. Both conserved end residues are part of each CDR3. The order of the fields is V gene, CDR3 length, J gene, clone size, CDR3 protein. Size values are once, few and many counts, or a class for expanded clones, and some rows have none.

v_gene: TRBV28; len: 12; j_gene: TRBJ2-3; abundance: -; CDR3aa: CASTPYGDTQYF
v_gene: TRBV30; len: 11; j_gene: TRBJ2-3; abundance: -; CDR3aa: CAWSVGVGQYF
v_gene: TRBV28; len: 14; j_gene: TRBJ2-7; abundance: -; CDR3aa: CASSFYKTGSEQYF
v_gene: TRBV28; len: 14; j_gene: TRBJ2-2; abundance: -; CDR3aa: CASYSWKGSGELFF
v_gene: TRBV7-3; len: 14; j_gene: TRBJ2-7; abundance: -; CDR3aa: CASSSGLAGGEQYF
v_gene: TRBV14; len: 14; j_gene: TRBJ1-1; abundance: -; CDR3aa: CASSQLPDRTEAFF
v_gene: TRBV29-1; len: 13; j_gene: TRBJ2-7; abundance: -; CDR3aa: CSVGTAPSYEQYF
v_gene: TRBV7-3; len: 15; j_gene: TRBJ1-1; abundance: -; CDR3aa: CASSSRGTGYTEAFF
v_gene: TRBV4-3; len: 14; j_gene: TRBJ1-1; abundance: -; CDR3aa: CASSRTTGSTEAFF
v_gene: TRBV11-2; len: 14; j_gene: TRBJ2-1; abundance: medium-sized; CDR3aa: CASSLGTGANEQFF
v_gene: TRBV7-9; len: 15; j_gene: TRBJ1-4; abundance: -; CDR3aa: CASSLGARGEEKLFF
v_gene: TRBV4-3; len: 13; j_gene: TRBJ1-2; abundance: -; CDR3aa: CASSPRGDYGYTF
v_gene: TRBV9; len: 14; j_gene: TRBJ2-7; abundance: -; CDR3aa: CASSASDRGDEQYF
v_gene: TRBV9; len: 16; j_gene: TRBJ1-4; abundance: -; CDR3aa: CASSVGLEATNEKLFF
v_gene: TRBV2; len: 12; j_gene: TRBJ1-1; abundance: once; CDR3aa: CASPDRGRAAFF
v_gene: TRBV7-3; len: 14; j_gene: TRBJ2-3; abundance: -; CDR3aa: CASGPSGNTDTQYF
v_gene: TRBV7-8; len: 13; j_gene: TRBJ2-7; abundance: -; CDR3aa: CASSPFRDRAVGF
v_gene: TRBV13; len: 15; j_gene: TRBJ2-3; abundance: -; CDR3aa: CASSYGVSSTDTQYF
v_gene: TRBV20-1; len: 15; j_gene: TRBJ2-7; abundance: -; CDR3aa: CSASGLAGVTYEQYF
v_gene: TRBV29-1; len: 14; j_gene: TRBJ1-2; abundance: once; CDR3aa: CSVPPGQGSYGYTF
v_gene: TRBV20-1; len: 13; j_gene: TRBJ1-5; abundance: once; CDR3aa: CSASKGANQPQHF
v_gene: TRBV7-2; len: 17; j_gene: TRBJ1-1; abundance: -; CDR3aa: CASSFFGTGLLNTEAFF
v_gene: TRBV27; len: 13; j_gene: TRBJ1-5; abundance: once; CDR3aa: CASSLSIGQPQHF
v_gene: TRBV11-2; len: 14; j_gene: TRBJ1-6; abundance: -; CDR3aa: CASSLGTGNSPLHF
v_gene: TRBV7-2; len: 16; j_gene: TRBJ2-2; abundance: few; CDR3aa: CASSLTGGVGTGELFF
v_gene: TRBV18; len: 13; j_gene: TRBJ1-3; abundance: -; CDR3aa: CASSPPRTRTIYF
v_gene: TRBV28; len: 14; j_gene: TRBJ1-6; abundance: -; CDR3aa: CATSLTGILLSLHF
v_gene: TRBV2; len: 16; j_gene: TRBJ2-3; abundance: -; CDR3aa: CASTRGLAGTSDTQYF
v_gene: TRBV6-5; len: 14; j_gene: TRBJ1-2; abundance: -; CDR3aa: CASSAATGGYGYTF
v_gene: TRBV19; len: 17; j_gene: TRBJ2-1; abundance: -; CDR3aa: CASSIDRGGVLYNEQFF
v_gene: TRBV6-5; len: 15; j_gene: TRBJ2-6; abundance: -; CDR3aa: CASSYKPSGANVLTF
v_gene: TRBV19; len: 19; j_gene: TRBJ2-7; abundance: -; CDR3aa: CASSMGLLATSGNSYEQYF
v_gene: TRBV18; len: 16; j_gene: TRBJ1-2; abundance: once; CDR3aa: CASSPGQGMSWYGYTF
v_gene: TRBV2; len: 16; j_gene: TRBJ2-5; abundance: once; CDR3aa: CASRTWREDRGETQYF
v_gene: TRBV5-6; len: 14; j_gene: TRBJ2-5; abundance: -; CDR3aa: CASSFRRGRETQYF
v_gene: TRBV10-3; len: 18; j_gene: TRBJ2-2; abundance: -; CDR3aa: CAISESPGRRRFAGELFF
v_gene: TRBV30; len: 12; j_gene: TRBJ2-7; abundance: -; CDR3aa: CAWGQGLYEQYF
v_gene: TRBV29-1; len: 12; j_gene: TRBJ1-1; abundance: -; CDR3aa: CSLGGGDLKAFF
v_gene: TRBV5-4; len: 14; j_gene: TRBJ1-1; abundance: few; CDR3aa: CASSSYREGTEAFF
v_gene: TRBV27; len: 16; j_gene: TRBJ2-7; abundance: -; CDR3aa: CASSSAPTVAGYEQYF
v_gene: TRBV4-2; len: 16; j_gene: TRBJ1-5; abundance: -; CDR3aa: CASSQDHGEGGQPQHF
v_gene: TRBV10-3; len: 15; j_gene: TRBJ2-3; abundance: -; CDR3aa: CAIGGLAASTDTQYF
v_gene: TRBV2; len: 13; j_gene: TRBJ1-2; abundance: -; CDR3aa: CARRTLDNYGYTF
v_gene: TRBV19; len: 15; j_gene: TRBJ1-5; abundance: -; CDR3aa: CASTKGQGAYQPQHF
v_gene: TRBV9; len: 17; j_gene: TRBJ2-5; abundance: -; CDR3aa: CASSVDPAGGPKETQYF
v_gene: TRBV9; len: 16; j_gene: TRBJ2-5; abundance: -; CDR3aa: CASSPRRQGRRETQYF
v_gene: TRBV15; len: 14; j_gene: TRBJ2-5; abundance: -; CDR3aa: CATSRGDKQETQYF
v_gene: TRBV12-3/TRBV12-4; len: 12; j_gene: TRBJ2-1; abundance: -; CDR3aa: CASSFGLNEQFF
v_gene: TRBV11-2; len: 19; j_gene: TRBJ1-6; abundance: -; CDR3aa: CASSLEGGRGRSYNSPLHF
v_gene: TRBV9; len: 14; j_gene: TRBJ2-7; abundance: -; CDR3aa: CASSGPGAAGEQYF
v_gene: TRBV10-2; len: 15; j_gene: TRBJ1-4; abundance: -; CDR3aa: CATQNPGLGGEKLFF
v_gene: TRBV28; len: 16; j_gene: TRBJ2-3; abundance: -; CDR3aa: CASSRGTSGRTDTQYF
v_gene: TRBV28; len: 14; j_gene: TRBJ2-7; abundance: once; CDR3aa: CASSLAQGAYEQYF